This passage covers 20 T cell receptor beta chains from one sample sequenced in a study of blood T cell repertoires in COVID-19. Produced via immunoSEQ multiplex PCR; TCRdb's table is partial and in-frame only. The sample shows 65,000 to 85,000 clones, under 95% of them seen only once. The specimen was peripheral blood. The receptors derive from a human donor in a cohort sampled during active COVID-19.

The chain joins TRBV10-3 to TRBJ2-1; possibly TRBD2 for D (7 bases). The V gene lost 7 bases and the J gene lost 0 bases, with 19 bases spanning the gap. Germline CDR1 reads ENHRY; CDR2 reads SYGVKD. There are 17 residues in the CDR3. In DNA, the CDR3 is TGTGCCATCACCGCAGGGGCCAGCGGGAACTCCTACAATGAGCAGTTCTTC. This translates into CAITAGASGNSYNEQFF.

The chain uses TRBV5-5 and TRBJ1-2; 8 bases map to TRBD1. Germline CDR1 SGHKS, CDR2 YYEKEE (reference sequence). CDR3 length: 15 residues. V lost 0 bases, J lost 4 bases, and 5 bases stayed unmatched. The CDR3 loop reads CASSLGAGGGYGYTF. The CDR3 nucleotides are TGTGCCAGCAGCTTGGGAGCAGGGGGCGGCTATGGCTACACCTTC.

This clone was seen just once. The genes are TRBV7-9 and TRBJ2-3; unclear D gene. Per the germline V gene, CDR1 is SEHNR and CDR2 is FQNEAQ (reference sequence). The CDR3 runs 13 residues. Between the trimmed V and J ends, which lost 1 base and 1 base, there was a span of 3 bases. The CDR3 DNA sequence: TGTGCCAGCAGCTTAGGAGGCACAGATACGCAGTATTTT. Amino acids: CASSLGGTDTQYF.

This chain joins TRBV30 and TRBJ2-3; 9 bases align to TRBD2. V dropped 8 bases and J dropped 3; count of bases not matched to a gene: 6. Germline V CDR1 and CDR2: GTSNPN, SVGIG (reference sequence). This CDR3 has 13 amino acids. CDR3 DNA: TGTGCCCACCAGCGGGGGGTAACAGATACGCAGTATTTT. Protein product: CAHQRGVTDTQYF. Full variable domain (missing parts from reference TRBV30 and TRBJ2-3): SQTIHQWPATLVQPVGSPLSLECTVEGTSNPNLYWYRQAAGRGLQLLFYSVGIGQISSEVPQNLSASRPQDRQFILSSKKLLLSDSGFYLCAHQRGVTDTQYFGPGTRLTVL.

The chain recombines TRBV5-5 with TRBJ1-5; TRBD1 might be the D (5 bases). The V gene lost 3 bases and the J gene lost 9 bases, with 13 bases spanning the gap. This CDR3 spans 13 amino acids. Germline-derived CDR1 and CDR2 are SGHKS and YYEKEE (reference sequence). CDR3 sequence: CASSWGDQWPQHF. As DNA, the CDR3 is TGTGCCAGCAGCTGGGGGGACCAATGGCCCCAGCATTTT.

The genes are TRBV28 and TRBJ1-5; D uncertain. The germline gives CDR1 MDHEN, CDR2 SYDVKM. Trimming took off 4 bases at V and 7 bases at J, with 14 bases between the two ends. This CDR3 spans 14 amino acids. The CDR3, as DNA: TGTGCCAGCAGTTGGGGTGCGGCGGGGCAGCCCCAGCATTTT. It translates to CASSWGAAGQPQHF.

This clone appeared once. The chain carries TRBV3-1 (or the pseudogene TRBV3-2) and TRBJ2-5; 10 nucleotides match TRBD2. V shed 2 bases and J 4 bases; nucleotides not matched to a gene: 13. Germline CDR1 reads LGHDT; CDR2 reads YNNKEL (reference sequence). CDR3 size: 18 residues. In DNA, the CDR3 is TGTGCCAGCAGCCAATCCCCCCCCGTAGCGGGGGGAGGAGAGACCCAGTACTTC. Its protein is CASSQSPPVAGGGETQYF.

Comments on this clone: Compared with germline, one end of the junction differs, possibly owing to a read error. In the same sample, other DNA sequences code for this CDR3. The V call is TRBV6-5, the J call TRBJ2-7, with D possibly matching TRBD1 (6 bases). Germline CDR1 is MNHEY and CDR2 is SVGAGI. The CDR3 runs 15 residues. The CDR3 is CASSRGDILIYEQYF. DNA of the CDR3: TGCGCCAGCAGTCGAGGGGACATCTTAATTTACGAGCAGTACTTC.

The V and J genes are TRBV7-3 and TRBJ2-5; 8 nucleotides align to TRBD1. V shed 2 bases, J shed 4 bases, and the junction held 6 bases outside the gene matches. This CDR3 spans 15 amino acids. Looked up from germline, CDR1 is SGHTA and CDR2 is FQGTGA. For the CDR3, the DNA is TGTGCCAGCAGCTTAGCCCCAGGGGGCGCAGAGACCCAGTACTTC. It encodes CASSLAPGGAETQYF.

This clone was found once. The rearrangement uses TRBV3-1 (or the pseudogene TRBV3-2) and TRBJ2-2, with 7 bases that match TRBD1. Germline V gives CDR1 LGHDT, CDR2 YNNKEL (reference sequence). The ends lost 2 bases at V and 1 base at J; junction bases unmatched: 7. The CDR3 runs to 17 residues. In nucleotides, the CDR3 is TGTGCCAGCAGCCAAAGGGGACAGACTTTGAACACCGGGGAGCTGTTTTTT. This translates into CASSQRGQTLNTGELFF.

The chain carries TRBV3-1 (or the pseudogene TRBV3-2) and TRBJ2-3, with 14 bases aligning to TRBD2. CDR3 length: 17 residues. V lost 3 bases, J lost 5 bases, and 7 bases stayed unmatched. Germline CDR1 LGHDT, CDR2 YNNKEL (reference sequence). CDR3 sequence (DNA): TGTGCCAGCAGCCACTCCGGGACTAGCGGGGGTTTAGATACGCAGTATTTT. This translates into CASSHSGTSGGLDTQYF.

This chain uses TRBV18 with TRBJ1-5; D not certain. V lost 4 bases, J lost 2 bases, and 9 bases lay in between. This CDR3 spans 14 amino acids. Germline V gives CDR1 KGHSH, CDR2 LQKENI. CDR3 sequence reads: CASSQVEGNQPQHF. The CDR3 nucleotides read TGTGCCAGCTCACAAGTTGAGGGCAATCAGCCCCAGCATTTT.

The V call is TRBV9, the J call TRBJ1-5; no clear D. The V end lost 4 bases, the J end lost 1 base, and 12 bases lay between the germline ends. The length of the CDR3 is 15 residues. CDR1 and CDR2 (germline): SGDLS, YYNGEE. The CDR3 DNA follows: TGTGCCAGCAGCTCCAGTTTTTCGAGCAATCAGCCCCAGCATTTT. Its translation is CASSSSFSSNQPQHF.

V is TRBV6-5 and J is TRBJ2-5; D may be TRBD2 (6 bases). V gave up 6 bases and J gave up 5 bases, with 13 bases separating them. From germline, CDR1 is MNHEY and CDR2 SVGAGI. This CDR3 comprises 13 residues. The CDR3 nucleotides read TGTGCCAGCAGATTGGGAGGACGGGAGACCCAGTACTTC. This sequence encodes CASRLGGRETQYF.

The chain employs TRBV12-3 or TRBV12-4 and TRBJ2-3; weak D call: TRBD2 (5 bases). The V end was cut by 3 bases, the J end by 6 bases, with 7 bases between. CDR3 length: 12 residues. DNA for the CDR3: TGTGCCAGCAGTTTTCCGGGGGATACGCAGTATTTT. Translating gives CASSFPGDTQYF.

This chain uses TRBV6-5 with TRBJ2-2; D perhaps matches TRBD2 (5 bases). The CDR3 loop spans 13 amino acids. The V gene's germline CDR1 is MNHEY and CDR2 SVGAGI. Deletions cut 7 bases from V and 6 bases from J, with 12 bases between. CDR3 coding DNA: TGTGCCAGCACTTTCACTAGTTCCGGGGAGCTGTTTTTT. Protein: CASTFTSSGELFF.

The chain uses TRBV5-5 and TRBJ2-7; maybe TRBD2 (7 bases). Germline V gene data show CDR1 as SGHKS and CDR2 as YYEKEE (reference sequence). CDR3 length equals 15 residues. V was cut by 1 base and J by 5 bases, with 16 bases left in between. Here the CDR3 DNA reads TGTGCCAGCAGCTTGCGGGGGGCTCCGCTCAACGAGCAGTACTTC. Translating it yields CASSLRGAPLNEQYF. The whole variable domain, filled in from reference TRBV5-5 and TRBJ2-7, reads DAGVTQSPTHLIKTRGQQVTLRCSPISGHKSVSWYQQVLGQGPQFIFQYYEKEERGRGNFPDRFSARQFPNYSSELNVNALLLGDSALYLCASSLRGAPLNEQYFGPGTRLTVT.

The gene calls are TRBV29-1 and TRBJ2-3, with D maybe TRBD2 (6 bases). The CDR3 sequence is 12 residues long. Germline-derived CDR1 and CDR2 are SQVTM and ANQGSEA. V was pared by 8 bases and J by 0 bases, with 9 bases between. CDR3 in amino acids: CSLEGSTDTQYF. CDR3 DNA sequence: TGCAGCCTGGAGGGGAGCACAGATACGCAGTATTTT.

The J gene is TRBJ1-2, the V gene TRBV12-3 or TRBV12-4, with D unresolved. The CDR3 is made up of 11 amino acids. Trimming stripped 5 bases from V and 4 bases from J, with 5 bases between. CDR3 protein: CASSRSYGYTF. The CDR3 DNA is TGTGCCAGCAGTCGCAGCTATGGCTACACCTTC.

The chain has TRBV10-3 and TRBJ1-2; 8 bases agree with TRBD1. The germline CDR1 and CDR2 sequences are ENHRY and SYGVKD. The CDR3 has 15 amino acids. The junction had 7 bases not matched to a gene; V was cut back by 0 bases and J by 7 bases. The chain's CDR3 is CAISESTGGSLGYTF. CDR3 coding DNA: TGTGCCATCAGTGAGTCAACAGGGGGATCTCTTGGCTACACCTTC.